This TCR beta chain was obtained from a study of shared clonotypes between healthy human individuals. General study points: Naive subsets tended to show greater estimated richness than memory subsets.

CD45RO-negative CD8 cells positively selected for CCR7 made up the naive population, which excluded terminally differentiated effector memory CD45RA+ cells. Per germline, CDR1 SGDLS and CDR2 YYNGEE. The CDR3 spans 14 residues. Trimming took off 1 base at V and 2 bases at J, with 9 bases between the two ends. Of note for this clone: Its antigen is as yet unknown.

Original handling: Junction-only immunoSEQ data arrived without quality scores, meaning filtering differed. Using immunoSEQ multiplex PCR, the repertoire was profiled, and TCRdb retains in-frame clones only, with some absent. That table supplies the V and J calls and clone size; D and trimming were determined from the DNA. The sample consists of roughly 2.1 million clones, 85% to 95% of them appearing once. V is TRBV9 and J is TRBJ2-5; possible D gene TRBD1, 6 bases. Material for sequencing was naive CD8+ T cells from PBMCs. The receptor was derived from a man between 18 and 35 years old in good health. Some clones in this sample may be carry-over from other donors' samples. The CDR3 nucleotides read TGTGCCAGCAGCGTAAACAGGGATCAAGAGACCCAGTACTTC. Protein sequence: CASSVNRDQETQYF. Variable domain in full (rest from reference TRBV9 and TRBJ2-5): DSGVTQTPKHLITATGQRVTLRCSPRSGDLSVYWYQQSLDQGLQFLIQYYNGEERAKGNILERFSAQQFPDLHSELNLSSLELGDSALYFCASSVNRDQETQYFGPGTRLLVL.